This TCR beta chain is drawn from a study of blood T cell repertoires in COVID-19. The assay was immunoSEQ multiplex PCR, and TCRdb's table has in-frame clones only and misses some. The sample carries about 55,000 clones, around nine tenths recorded once. This CDR3 is built from 14 residues. V was shortened by 0 bases and J by 5 bases, with 7 bases between the two germline ends. Germline V gene sequence: CDR1 LGHNA, CDR2 YNFKEQ. This chain links TRBV4-2 with TRBJ2-2; tentatively, D is TRBD1 (6 bases). Sequencing used peripheral blood. This receptor was taken from a man aged 80 or over with acute or convalescent COVID-19. CDR3 loop: CASSQEQGTGELFF. The CDR3 DNA is TGTGCCAGCAGCCAAGAACAGGGTACCGGGGAGCTGTTTTTT.